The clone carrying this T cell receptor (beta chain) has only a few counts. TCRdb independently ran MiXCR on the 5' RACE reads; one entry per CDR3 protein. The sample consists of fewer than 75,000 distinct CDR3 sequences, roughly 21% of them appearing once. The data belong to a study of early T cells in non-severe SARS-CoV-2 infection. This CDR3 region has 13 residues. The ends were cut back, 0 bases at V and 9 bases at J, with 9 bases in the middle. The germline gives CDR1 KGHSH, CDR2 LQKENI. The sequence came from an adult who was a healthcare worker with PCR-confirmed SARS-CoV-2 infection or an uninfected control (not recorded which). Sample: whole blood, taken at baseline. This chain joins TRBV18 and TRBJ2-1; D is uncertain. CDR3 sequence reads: CASSPPNGREQFF. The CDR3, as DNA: TGTGCCAGCTCACCACCGAACGGTCGTGAGCAGTTCTTC.